Each of the 7 T cell receptor beta chains below was sequenced from the same sample in a study of blood T cell repertoires in COVID-19. TCRdb's copy holds only in-frame clones and misses some; the assay was immunoSEQ multiplex PCR. The table has under 300,000 clones, around nine tenths seen once. The sequencing sample was made of peripheral blood. These receptors came from a woman aged 70-85 years with active or convalescent COVID-19.

The genes are TRBV5-4 and TRBJ2-5, with TRBD1 as a possible D gene (5 bases). V dropped 2 bases and J dropped 2 bases, with 10 bases sitting between them. This CDR3 is built from 14 residues. Germline V gives CDR1 SGHNT, CDR2 YYREEE (reference sequence). The CDR3 nucleotides are TGTGCCAGCAGCTTCGATCACAGGCAAGAGACCCAGTACTTC. Translating gives CASSFDHRQETQYF. The full variable domain, with the rest looked up from reference TRBV5-4 and TRBJ2-5, is ETGVTQSPTHLIKTRGQQVTLRCSSQSGHNTVSWYQQALGQGPQFIFQYYREEENGRGNFPPRFSGLQFPNYSSELNVNALELDDSALYLCASSFDHRQETQYFGPGTRLLVL.

The rearrangement joins TRBV11-2 to TRBJ2-7; TRBD2 agrees at 9 bases. The germline V gene has CDR1 SGHAT and CDR2 FQNNGV. The CDR3 sequence is 14 residues long. Unmatched junction bases numbered 3, after V lost 4 bases and J lost 2 bases. The CDR3 spells CASSSSGVTYEQYF. In DNA form, the CDR3 reads TGTGCCAGCAGCTCTAGCGGGGTCACCTACGAGCAGTACTTC.

This clone appeared a few times. V gene TRBV5-5 combines with J gene TRBJ2-5; D is ambiguous. Looked up from germline, CDR1 is SGHKS and CDR2 is YYEKEE (reference sequence). Trimming took 0 bases from V and 4 from J, leaving 16 bases between them. The CDR3 contains 16 residues. The CDR3 DNA is TGTGCCAGCAGCTTGGAGGTAGCCTCCGGTCGAGAGACCCAGTACTTC. This codes for CASSLEVASGRETQYF.

The chain has TRBV9 and TRBJ1-1, with 7 positions matching TRBD1. Germline V gene data show CDR1 as SGDLS and CDR2 as YYNGEE. The CDR3 has 12 residues. Trimming removed 3 bases from V and 12 bases from J; junction bases left unmatched: 8. CDR3 DNA: TGTGCCAGCAGCGAGGGGACAGATCCACCTTTCTTT. It codes for CASSEGTDPPFF.

This clone was counted between two and nine times. The chain carries TRBV2 and TRBJ1-5, with D maybe TRBD1 (5 bases). CDR3 size: 15 residues. Germline CDR1 reads SNHLY; CDR2 reads FYNNEI. Trimming took 6 bases from V and 4 from J, leaving 16 bases between them. CDR3 in amino acids: CASRAGRGQNQPQHF. In DNA, the CDR3 is TGTGCCAGCAGGGCGGGACGGGGTCAAAATCAGCCCCAGCATTTT.

The DNA for the CDR3 is TGTGCCAGCAGCCCCGGGACAGGCGGTCCTAACTATGGCTACACCTTC. Protein product: CASSPGTGGPNYGYTF. The rearrangement uses TRBV5-6 and TRBJ1-2; 8 bases are a match to TRBD1. Germline lookup yields CDR1 SGHDT and CDR2 YYEEEE. The J segment lost 0 bases and the V segment lost 4 bases, leaving 8 bases of the junction unmatched. The CDR3 extends over 16 amino acids.

The chain links TRBV29-1 to TRBJ2-3, with 11 bases matching TRBD2. The CDR3 spans 15 residues. The V gene end was trimmed by 7 bases and the J gene end by 1 base; junction bases not matched to a gene: 7. Germline CDR1 reads SQVTM; CDR2 reads ANQGSEA. CDR3 coding DNA: TGCAGCGCTGGGACTAGCGGCGGTGGCACAGATACGCAGTATTTT. It encodes CSAGTSGGGTDTQYF.